These 3 T cell receptor beta chains share one sample of origin, sequenced in a study of shared clonotypes between healthy human individuals. The method was immunoSEQ multiplex PCR; TCRdb's version includes in-frame clones alone and lacks a portion of them. Of about 500,000 clones in the sample, 75% to 80% were seen once. The sequenced sample consisted of PBMCs. The receptors were gathered from a woman between 40 and 50 years old in good health. Some clones in this sample may be carry-over from other donors' samples.

The chain has TRBV30 and TRBJ1-1, with D maybe TRBD1 (5 bases). The V gene's germline CDR1 is GTSNPN and CDR2 SVGIG (reference sequence). The germline V and J ends were trimmed by 0 bases and 4 bases, with 9 bases remaining between them. The CDR3 has 13 residues. The DNA of the CDR3 is TGTGCCTGGAGTGTGGGTACAGGCACTGAAGCTTTCTTT. It encodes CAWSVGTGTEAFF.

CDR3 amino acids: CASSESFGYLAGEVYEQYF. The CDR3 DNA sequence: TGTGCCAGCAGTGAGTCTTTTGGTTACTTAGCGGGAGAAGTCTACGAGCAGTACTTC. This chain links TRBV6-4 with TRBJ2-7; 9 bases map to TRBD2. Germline lookup yields CDR1 MRHNA and CDR2 SNTAGT. CDR3 length equals 19 residues. The J segment lost 3 bases and the V segment lost 3 bases, leaving 18 bases of the junction unmatched.

A word on this clone: Since a far larger clone is one base different, this is likely a read error. This specimen includes other DNA sequences encoding the same CDR3. V usage is TRBV7-9 and J usage is TRBJ2-1; D not resolved. Looked up from germline, CDR1 is SEHNR and CDR2 is FQNEAQ (reference sequence). The CDR3 contains 15 residues. The CDR3 DNA sequence: TGTGCCAGCAGCTTAGTTCCAGAGGCCTACAATGAGCGGTTCTTC. Translating gives CASSLVPEAYNERFF.